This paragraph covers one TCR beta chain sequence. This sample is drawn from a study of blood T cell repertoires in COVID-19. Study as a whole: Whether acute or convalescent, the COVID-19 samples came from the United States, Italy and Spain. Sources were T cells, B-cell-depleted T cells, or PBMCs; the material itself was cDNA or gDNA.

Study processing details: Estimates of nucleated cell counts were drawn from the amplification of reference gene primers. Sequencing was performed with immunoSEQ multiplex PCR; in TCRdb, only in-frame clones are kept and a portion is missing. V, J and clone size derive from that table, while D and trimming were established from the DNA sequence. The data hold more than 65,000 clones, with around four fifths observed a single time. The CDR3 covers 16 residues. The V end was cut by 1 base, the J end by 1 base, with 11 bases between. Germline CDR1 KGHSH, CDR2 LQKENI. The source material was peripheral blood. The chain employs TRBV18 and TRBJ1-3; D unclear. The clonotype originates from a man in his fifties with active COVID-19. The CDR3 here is CASSPRQVNSGNTIYF. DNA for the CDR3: TGTGCCAGCTCACCACGGCAGGTCAATTCTGGAAACACCATATATTTT.